The next 22 T cell receptor beta chains were all read from a single sample in a study of T-cell reconstitution after alpha-beta-depleted transplantation in children. A library of TCRbeta sequences, prepared with unique molecular identifiers, was generated. TCRdb recomputed calls from the PCR reads with MiXCR, one row per CDR3 protein. The table has fewer than 500,000 distinct CDR3 sequences, 43% seen once. Source: PBMCs, taken before TCRalphabeta/CD19-depleted stem cell transplant. Receptors were obtained from a girl aged 2 to 10 with aplastic anemia, due to receive a stem cell transplant.

In this sample, this clonotype turned up a few times. The chain has TRBV3-1 and TRBJ2-7; no definite D call. Germline CDR1 is LGHDT and CDR2 is YNNKEL (reference sequence). The V gene lost 2 bases and the J gene lost 5 bases, with 10 bases spanning the gap. The CDR3 covers 13 residues. The CDR3 bases are TGTGCCAGCAGCCAATCGTCTTTTGACGAGCAGTACTTC. This gives the protein CASSQSSFDEQYF.

In this sample, this clonotype turned up once. Germline is not matched at one junction end, which may reflect a read error. The genes are TRBV6-1 and TRBJ1-1, with unresolved D. Germline loops: CDR1 MNHNS, CDR2 SASEGT. The CDR3 extends over 14 amino acids. CDR3 in amino acids: CASIPRQANTEASF. CDR3 nucleotides: TGTGCCAGCATTCCCCGTCAAGCGAACACTGAAGCTTCCTTT.

The chain links TRBV29-1 to TRBJ1-1; D is possibly TRBD1 (6 bases). Trimming stripped 8 bases from V and 4 bases from J, with 17 bases between. The CDR3 is made up of 13 amino acids. CDR1 and CDR2 (germline): SQVTM, ANQGSEA. Here the CDR3 reads CSITRGGITEAFF. In DNA, the CDR3 is TGCAGCATAACCAGGGGTGGAATCACTGAAGCTTTCTTT.

This clonotype turned up a few times. V usage is TRBV20-1 and J usage is TRBJ2-1; D unclear. The CDR3 runs to 18 residues. V lost 1 base, J lost 0 bases, and 19 bases lay in between. In germline, CDR1 is DFQATT, CDR2 SNEGSKA (reference sequence). CDR3 bases: TGCAGTGCTAGAGTGCTCAAGATTTCTTTAGGCTCCTACAATGAGCAGTTCTTC. Amino acid sequence: CSARVLKISLGSYNEQFF.

This chain connects TRBV30 to TRBJ2-7, with D perhaps TRBD1 (5 bases). V lost 3 bases to trimming and J lost 9 bases, with 33 bases between them. This CDR3 region has 18 residues. Germline values: CDR1 GTSNPN, CDR2 SVGIG (reference sequence). The CDR3 DNA follows: TGTGCCTGGAGCGTGAGCGCGTCCAGGGTCAGGGAACTACGTCGGCAGTACTTC. This codes for CAWSVSASRVRELRRQYF.

The V call is TRBV24-1, the J call TRBJ2-3; D gene ambiguous. V was pared by 4 bases and J by 6 bases, with 16 bases between. Germline CDR1 KGHDR, CDR2 SFDVKD. CDR3 size: 15 residues. CDR3 nucleotides: TGTGCCACCAGTGACCGATCACTGACACAGGATACGCAGTATTTT. It encodes CATSDRSLTQDTQYF.

This clonotype came up once. The chain combines TRBV30 with TRBJ2-7; no reliable D call. In germline, CDR1 is GTSNPN, CDR2 SVGIG (reference sequence). Trimming stripped 2 bases from V and 0 bases from J, with 8 bases between. The CDR3 sequence is 13 residues long. The CDR3 DNA reads as TGTGCCTGGAGTCCAGTTAACTCCTACGAGCAGTACTTC. Translating gives CAWSPVNSYEQYF.

This clonotype was recorded a few times. This rearrangement joins TRBV4-1 to TRBJ2-7, with a tentative D call TRBD1 (5 bases). From germline, CDR1 is MGHRA and CDR2 YSYEKL. Deletions cut 3 bases from V and 0 bases from J, with 9 bases between. The CDR3 contains 14 residues. CDR3 nucleotides: TGCGCCAGCAGCCAGGGCCAGGGCTCCTACGAGCAGTACTTC. Amino acid sequence: CASSQGQGSYEQYF.

This clonotype turned up a few times. The chain carries TRBV20-1 and TRBJ2-5, with a possible D match to TRBD2 (6 bases). Germline CDR1 and CDR2: DFQATT and SNEGSKA (reference sequence). V was clipped by 0 bases and J by 4 bases, with 21 bases between them. The CDR3 length is 17 residues. CDR3 sequence reads: CSARDDLPTSQLETQYF. In DNA, the CDR3 is TGCAGTGCTAGAGACGATTTGCCCACTAGCCAATTAGAGACCCAGTACTTC.

This clonotype has more than one count but fewer than ten. The J gene is TRBJ2-5, the V gene TRBV20-1, with 7 bases fitting TRBD2. Trimming took 2 bases from V and 0 from J; bases not matched to a gene: 6. The CDR3 consists of 15 residues. Per germline, CDR1 DFQATT and CDR2 SNEGSKA (reference sequence). The CDR3 loop reads CSARNPGLHQETQYF. DNA of the CDR3: TGCAGTGCTAGAAATCCGGGACTACACCAAGAGACCCAGTACTTC.

This clonotype was counted ten times or more. This chain uses TRBV5-5 with TRBJ1-2; D not resolved. The V end was cut by 3 bases, the J end by 0 bases, with 9 bases between. The CDR3 is 14 residues long. The germline gives CDR1 SGHKS, CDR2 YYEKEE (reference sequence). The CDR3: CASSSQFSNYGYTF. The DNA of the CDR3 is TGTGCCAGCAGCTCCCAGTTCTCTAACTATGGCTACACCTTC.

The chain has TRBV11-1 and TRBJ2-2; D could derive from TRBD1 or TRBD2 (5 bases each). Trimming removed 4 bases at V and 0 bases at J, with 18 bases between. CDR1 SGHAT and CDR2 FQDESV come from the germline V gene (reference sequence). The CDR3 is 18 amino acids. CDR3 sequence: CASSSGTPTRSNTGELFF. DNA of the CDR3: TGTGCCAGCAGCTCCGGGACCCCCACTAGGTCGAACACCGGGGAGCTGTTTTTT. Drawing the rest from reference TRBV11-1 and TRBJ2-2, the complete variable domain is EAEVAQSPRYKITEKSQAVAFWCDPISGHATLYWYRQILGQGPELLVQFQDESVVDDSQLPKDRFSAERLKGVDSTLKIQPAELGDSAMYLCASSSGTPTRSNTGELFFGEGSRLTVL.

A note on this clonotype: The junction differs from germline at one of its ends, possibly a read error. This chain uses TRBV10-3 with TRBJ2-1; 10 positions match TRBD2. The CDR3 covers 17 residues. Germline CDR1 ENHRY, CDR2 SYGVKD. The DNA for the CDR3 is TGTGCCACTTCGCAGACTAGCGGGCCTCCTATCTACGATGAGCAGTTCTTC. It specifies CATSQTSGPPIYDEQFF.

This clonotype has just a few counts. The chain employs TRBV29-1 and TRBJ2-7; D gene uncertain. The CDR3 is made up of 15 amino acids. V was shortened by 4 bases and J by 2 bases, with 18 bases between the two germline ends. Per the germline V gene, CDR1 is SQVTM and CDR2 is ANQGSEA. The CDR3 bases are TGCAGCGTTGTAGGCAACGACCGAGATCCCTACGAGCAGTACTTC. Translating it yields CSVVGNDRDPYEQYF.

The chain employs TRBV20-1 and TRBJ2-7; possibly TRBD2 for D (7 bases). The CDR3 loop spans 14 amino acids. V was cut by 5 bases and J by 7 bases, with 21 bases left in between. CDR1 is DFQATT and CDR2 is SNEGSKA in the germline V gene (reference sequence). CDR3 amino acids: CSAPSRGSGGEQYF. CDR3 sequence (DNA): TGCAGTGCTCCCAGTAGGGGGTCCGGGGGGGAGCAGTACTTC.

This clonotype was detected ten times or more. The V call is TRBV20-1, the J call TRBJ2-3; D perhaps matches TRBD1 (9 bases). The germline V and J ends were trimmed by 3 bases and 8 bases, with 21 bases remaining between them. The germline V gene has CDR1 DFQATT and CDR2 SNEGSKA (reference sequence). CDR3 length: 15 residues. In DNA, the CDR3 is TGCAGTGCTAGTGGGCCGGGACAGGGACTAGGTACGCAGTATTTT. Protein sequence: CSASGPGQGLGTQYF.

The J gene is TRBJ1-2, the V gene TRBV21-1. TRBV21-1 is an annotated pseudogene. CDR3 length: 15 amino acids. CDR3 in amino acids: CASKGSKTRLYGYTF. CDR3 nucleotide sequence: TGTGCCAGCAAGGGAAGTAAAACAAGACTCTATGGCTACACCTTC.

As concerns this clonotype: One end of the junction fails to match germline, which may point to a read error. The CDR3, as DNA: TGTGCCAGCAGTCTGGACGACTCTGGAAACACCTTATATTTT. Amino acid sequence: CASSLDDSGNTLYF. The chain links TRBV6-1 to TRBJ1-3; no firm D call. CDR1 is MNHNS, CDR2 SASEGT, per germline. The CDR3 spans 14 residues.

This clonotype was detected ten times or more. This chain links TRBV15 with TRBJ2-7, with D unclear. Germline values: CDR1 LNHNV, CDR2 YYDKDF (reference sequence). V lost 0 bases, J lost 3 bases, and 6 bases lay in between. The CDR3 runs 13 residues. CDR3 coding DNA: TGTGCCACCAGCAGAGAGGTGGACTACGAGCAGTACTTC. Translating it yields CATSREVDYEQYF.

The genes are TRBV6-1 and TRBJ2-7; no firm D call. V gave up 6 bases and J gave up 4 bases, with 13 bases separating them. Germline V gene data show CDR1 as MNHNS and CDR2 as SASEGT. The CDR3 spans 13 residues. The CDR3 reads CASSQMTPYEQYF. The CDR3 coding sequence is TGTGCCAGCAGCCAGATGACTCCGTACGAGCAGTACTTC.

The rearrangement uses TRBV6-1 and TRBJ2-7, with 14 bases lining up with TRBD2. This CDR3 contains 16 residues. Trimming took 6 bases from V and 3 from J; bases not matched to a gene: 7. From germline, CDR1 is MNHNS and CDR2 SASEGT. Written as DNA, the CDR3 is TGTGCCAGCAGCCGTCCGGGACTAGCGGGGGACTACGAGCAGTACTTC. It translates to CASSRPGLAGDYEQYF.

This sequence joins TRBV7-6 and TRBJ2-6; the match to TRBD2 covers 10 bases. This CDR3 has 18 amino acids. J gave up 3 bases and V 1 base, and 6 bases lay outside the gene matches. Per germline, CDR1 SGHVS and CDR2 FNYEAQ. The CDR3 sequence is CASSLEAGGPHGANVLTF. Written as DNA, the CDR3 is TGTGCCAGCAGCTTAGAAGCGGGGGGGCCACATGGGGCCAACGTCCTGACTTTC. Using reference TRBV7-6 and TRBJ2-6 for the parts outside the CDR3, the full variable domain is GAGVSQSPRYKVTKRGQDVALRCDPISGHVSLYWYRQALGQGPEFLTYFNYEAQQDKSGLPNDRFSAERPEGSISTLTIQRTEQRDSAMYRCASSLEAGGPHGANVLTFGAGSRLTVL.